This TCR beta chain is drawn from a study of shared clonotypes between healthy human individuals. The overall study: The study used three CD4 naive, three CD4 memory, two CD8 naive and one CD8 memory plate per donor. Findings of the study overall: Relative to clonotypes present in all four donors, those not shared had lower generation probabilities.

The protocol was immunoSEQ multiplex PCR, while the TCRdb copy is restricted to in-frame clones and leaves out a portion. The sample holds roughly 1 million clones, 75% seen once. Naive CD4+ cells were CD45RA-selected; the remaining cells were memory. To note about this clone: Its matching antigen is unknown.

This TCR came from a man between 18 and 29 years old in good health. Sequenced sample: memory CD4+ T cells sorted from blood. The subset here: CD45RA-negative fraction.

For the CDR3, the DNA is TGTGCCAGTAGGCCGGGCCGGTATTCACCCCTCCACTTT. Translating gives CASRPGRYSPLHF. The chain has TRBV19 and TRBJ1-6; no definite D call. Trimming took 6 bases from V and 8 from J, leaving 11 bases between them. The CDR3 is 13 amino acids. The germline gives CDR1 LNHDA, CDR2 SQIVND (reference sequence).